This passage covers 3 T cell receptor beta chains from one sample sequenced in a study of neurological immune-mediated disorders. TCRdb re-called the 5' RACE reads with MiXCR, one entry per CDR3 protein. The table shows tens of thousands of distinct CDR3 sequences, with roughly a tenth occurring only once. Described time point: longitudinal time-point 1 (baseline). The specimen sequenced was PBMCs. The origin of the receptors is a man younger than 45 in good health.

This clonotype was seen repeatedly, ten times or more. In nucleotides, the CDR3 is TGCGCCAGCAGTTATGGACTAGCGGGAGGGTACAATGAGCAGTTCTTC. This translates into CASSYGLAGGYNEQFF. J is TRBJ2-1 and V is TRBV10-1; TRBD2 matches at 15 bases. The CDR3 spans 16 residues. The germline V gene has CDR1 WNHNN and CDR2 SYGVQD (reference sequence). The junction had 3 bases not matched to a gene; V was cut back by 5 bases and J by 4 bases.

In this sample, this clonotype turned up many times. An end of the junction does not agree with germline; a read error may underlie this. The chain couples TRBV12-3 or TRBV12-4 to TRBJ2-7, with D maybe TRBD2 (5 bases). The CDR3 length is 17 residues. Here the CDR3 DNA reads TGTGCCAGCACTTTAGCCTCAATCGGGGTGGGCGGTTACGAGCAGTACTTC. This codes for CASTLASIGVGGYEQYF.

This clonotype has ten or more counts. The rearrangement joins TRBV20-1 to TRBJ2-1; D ambiguous. Germline lookup yields CDR1 DFQATT and CDR2 SNEGSKA (reference sequence). Trimming removed 6 bases at V and 6 bases at J, with 18 bases between. The CDR3 extends over 14 amino acids. The CDR3 sequence is CSAAYPLIVNEQFF. As DNA, the CDR3 is TGCAGTGCCGCCTACCCCCTCATCGTCAATGAGCAGTTCTTC.